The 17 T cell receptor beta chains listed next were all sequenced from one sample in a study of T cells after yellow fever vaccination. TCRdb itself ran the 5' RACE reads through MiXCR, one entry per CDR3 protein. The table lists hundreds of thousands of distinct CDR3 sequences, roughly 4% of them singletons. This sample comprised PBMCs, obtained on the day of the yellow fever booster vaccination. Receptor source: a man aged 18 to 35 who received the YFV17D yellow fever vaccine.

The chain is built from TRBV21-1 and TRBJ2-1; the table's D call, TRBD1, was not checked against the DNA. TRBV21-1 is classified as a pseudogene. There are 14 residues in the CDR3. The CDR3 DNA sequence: TGTGCCAGCAGCAAAGAAAGACAGCACAATGAGCAGTTCTTC. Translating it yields CASSKERQHNEQFF.

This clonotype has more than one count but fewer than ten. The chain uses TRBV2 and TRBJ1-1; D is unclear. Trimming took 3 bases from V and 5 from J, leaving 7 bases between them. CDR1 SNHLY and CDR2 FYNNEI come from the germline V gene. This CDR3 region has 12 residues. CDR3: CASSEAGTEAFF. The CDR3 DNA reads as TGTGCCAGCAGTGAGGCGGGGACTGAAGCTTTCTTT.

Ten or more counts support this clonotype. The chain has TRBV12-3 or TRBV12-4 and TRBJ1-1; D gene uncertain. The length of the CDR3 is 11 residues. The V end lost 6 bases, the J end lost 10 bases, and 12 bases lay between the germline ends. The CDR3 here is CASSPGMGAFF. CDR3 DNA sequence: TGTGCCAGCAGCCCGGGTATGGGAGCTTTCTTT.

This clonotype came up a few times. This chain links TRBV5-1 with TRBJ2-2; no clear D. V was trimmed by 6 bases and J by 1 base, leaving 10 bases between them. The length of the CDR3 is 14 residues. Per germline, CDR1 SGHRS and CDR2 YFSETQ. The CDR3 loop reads CASTWLENTGELFF. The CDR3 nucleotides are TGCGCCAGCACCTGGTTGGAGAACACCGGGGAGCTGTTTTTT.

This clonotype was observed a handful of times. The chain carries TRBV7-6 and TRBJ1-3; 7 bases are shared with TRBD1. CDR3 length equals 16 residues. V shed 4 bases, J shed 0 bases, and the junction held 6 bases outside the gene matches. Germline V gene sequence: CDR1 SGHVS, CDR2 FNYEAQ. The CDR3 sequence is CASSSRQGYSGNTIYF. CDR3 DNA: TGTGCCAGCAGCTCTCGACAGGGCTACTCTGGAAACACCATATATTTT.

CDR3 nucleotides: TGTGCCAGTTCAGGGTACGGGCCCGGGGAGCTGTTTTTT. The encoded protein is CASSGYGPGELFF. The chain carries TRBV7-2 and TRBJ2-2, with D tentatively TRBD1 (5 bases). Germline CDR1 and CDR2: SGHTA and FQGNSA. The V and J ends lost 9 bases and 6 bases respectively, with 14 bases between them. This CDR3 spans 13 amino acids.

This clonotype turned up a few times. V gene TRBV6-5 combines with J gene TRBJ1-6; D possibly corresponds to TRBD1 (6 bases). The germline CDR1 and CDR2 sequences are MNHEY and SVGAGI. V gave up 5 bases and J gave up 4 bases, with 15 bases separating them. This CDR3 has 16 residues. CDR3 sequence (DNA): TGTGCCAGCAGTCTCCGGGACACCCTGTATAATTCACCCCTCCACTTT. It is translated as CASSLRDTLYNSPLHF.

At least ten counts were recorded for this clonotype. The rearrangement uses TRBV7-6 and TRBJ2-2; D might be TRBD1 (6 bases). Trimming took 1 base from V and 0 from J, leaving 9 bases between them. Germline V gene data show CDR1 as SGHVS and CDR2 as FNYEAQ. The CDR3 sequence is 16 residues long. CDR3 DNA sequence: TGTGCCAGCAGCTTAGGGACAGTGGCGAACACCGGGGAGCTGTTTTTT. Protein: CASSLGTVANTGELFF.

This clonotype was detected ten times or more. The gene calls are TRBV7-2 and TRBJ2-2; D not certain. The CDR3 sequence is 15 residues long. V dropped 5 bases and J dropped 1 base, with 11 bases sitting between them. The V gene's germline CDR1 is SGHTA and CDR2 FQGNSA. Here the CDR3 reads CASSALGWNTGELFF. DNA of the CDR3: TGTGCCAGCAGCGCCCTCGGGTGGAACACCGGGGAGCTGTTTTTT.

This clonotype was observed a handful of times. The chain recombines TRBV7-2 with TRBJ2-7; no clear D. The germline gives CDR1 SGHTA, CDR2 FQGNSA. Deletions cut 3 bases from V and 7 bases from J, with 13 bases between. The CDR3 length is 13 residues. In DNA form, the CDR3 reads TGTGCCAGCAGCTTCAGTACCATGGGGGAGCAGTACGTC. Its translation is CASSFSTMGEQYV.

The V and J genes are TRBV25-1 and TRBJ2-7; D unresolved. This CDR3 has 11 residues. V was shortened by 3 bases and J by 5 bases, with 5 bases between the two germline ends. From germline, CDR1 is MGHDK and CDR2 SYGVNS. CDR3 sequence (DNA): TGTGCCAGCAGTGATTGGGACGAGCAGTACTTC. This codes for CASSDWDEQYF.

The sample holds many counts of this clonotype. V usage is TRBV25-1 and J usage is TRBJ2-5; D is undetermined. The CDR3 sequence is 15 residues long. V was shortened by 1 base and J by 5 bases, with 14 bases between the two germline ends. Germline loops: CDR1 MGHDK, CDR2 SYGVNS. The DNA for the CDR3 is TGTGCCAGCAGTGAATCCCACCGTAGTCCGGAGACCCAGTACTTC. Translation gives CASSESHRSPETQYF. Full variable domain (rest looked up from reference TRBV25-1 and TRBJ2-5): EADIYQTPRYLVIGTGKKITLECSQTMGHDKMYWYQQDPGMELHLIHYSYGVNSTEKGDLSSESTVSRIRTEHFPLTLESARPSHTSQYLCASSESHRSPETQYFGPGTRLLVL.

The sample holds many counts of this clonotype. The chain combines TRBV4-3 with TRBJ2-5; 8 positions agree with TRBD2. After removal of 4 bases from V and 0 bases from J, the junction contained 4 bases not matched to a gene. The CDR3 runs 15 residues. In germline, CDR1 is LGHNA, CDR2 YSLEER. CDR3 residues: CASSRMGLDQETQYF. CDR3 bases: TGCGCCAGCAGCCGCATGGGACTAGACCAAGAGACCCAGTACTTC.

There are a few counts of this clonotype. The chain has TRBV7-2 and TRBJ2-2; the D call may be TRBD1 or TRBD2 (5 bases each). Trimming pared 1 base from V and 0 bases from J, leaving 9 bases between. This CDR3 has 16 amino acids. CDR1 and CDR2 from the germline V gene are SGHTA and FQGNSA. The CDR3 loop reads CASSLVGTSNTGELFF. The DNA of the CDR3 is TGTGCCAGCAGCTTAGTTGGGACCTCGAACACCGGGGAGCTGTTTTTT.

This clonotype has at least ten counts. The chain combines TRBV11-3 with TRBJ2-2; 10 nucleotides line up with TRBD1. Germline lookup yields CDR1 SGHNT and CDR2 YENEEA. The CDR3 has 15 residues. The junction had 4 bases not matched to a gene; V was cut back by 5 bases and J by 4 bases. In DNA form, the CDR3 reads TGTGCCAGCAGCCCCGGGACAGGGGCCACCGGGGAGCTGTTTTTT. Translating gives CASSPGTGATGELFF.

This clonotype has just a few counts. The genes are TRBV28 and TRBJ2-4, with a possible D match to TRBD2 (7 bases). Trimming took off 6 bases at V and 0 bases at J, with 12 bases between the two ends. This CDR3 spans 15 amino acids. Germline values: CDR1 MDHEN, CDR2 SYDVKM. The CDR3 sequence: CASRGGAGAKNIQYF. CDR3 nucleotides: TGTGCCAGCAGAGGGGGGGCCGGAGCCAAAAACATTCAGTACTTC.

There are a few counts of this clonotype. The CDR3 sequence is CASSLGVGPGLTGELFF. The CDR3 DNA is TGTGCCAGCAGCTTGGGGGTCGGTCCGGGACTCACCGGGGAGCTGTTTTTT. The chain combines TRBV5-6 with TRBJ2-2, with a possible D match to TRBD2 (6 bases). Germline loops: CDR1 SGHDT, CDR2 YYEEEE. CDR3 length: 17 amino acids. V dropped 0 bases and J dropped 4 bases, with 16 bases sitting between them.